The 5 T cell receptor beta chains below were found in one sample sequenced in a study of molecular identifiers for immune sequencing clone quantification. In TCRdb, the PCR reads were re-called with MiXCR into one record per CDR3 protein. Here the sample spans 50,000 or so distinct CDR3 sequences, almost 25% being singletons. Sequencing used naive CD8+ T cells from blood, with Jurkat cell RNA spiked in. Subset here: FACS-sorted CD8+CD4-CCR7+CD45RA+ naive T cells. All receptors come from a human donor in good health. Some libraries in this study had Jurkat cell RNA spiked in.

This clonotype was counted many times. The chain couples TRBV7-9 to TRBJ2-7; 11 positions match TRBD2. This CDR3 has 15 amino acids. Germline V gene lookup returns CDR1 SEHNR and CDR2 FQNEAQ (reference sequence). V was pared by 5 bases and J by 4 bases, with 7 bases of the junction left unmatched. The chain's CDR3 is CASSQGTSGRYEQYF. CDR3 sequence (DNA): TGTGCCAGCAGCCAGGGGACTAGCGGACGTTACGAGCAGTACTTC.

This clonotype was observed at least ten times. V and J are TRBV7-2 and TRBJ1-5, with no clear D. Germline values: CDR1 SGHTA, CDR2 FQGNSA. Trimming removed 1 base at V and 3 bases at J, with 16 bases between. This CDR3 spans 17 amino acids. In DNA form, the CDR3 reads TGTGCCAGCAGCTTAGTGGGTCCCTACGGGGACAATCAGCCCCAGCATTTT. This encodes CASSLVGPYGDNQPQHF.

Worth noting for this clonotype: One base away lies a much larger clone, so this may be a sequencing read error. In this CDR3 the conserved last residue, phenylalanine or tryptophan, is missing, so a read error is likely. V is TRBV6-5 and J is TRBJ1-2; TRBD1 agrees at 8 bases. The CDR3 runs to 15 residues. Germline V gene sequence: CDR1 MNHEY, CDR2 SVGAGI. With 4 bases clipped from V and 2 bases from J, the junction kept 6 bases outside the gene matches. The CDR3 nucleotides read TGTGCCAGCAGTTCCTGGACAGGGTTAAACTATGGCTACACCATC. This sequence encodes CASSSWTGLNYGYTI.

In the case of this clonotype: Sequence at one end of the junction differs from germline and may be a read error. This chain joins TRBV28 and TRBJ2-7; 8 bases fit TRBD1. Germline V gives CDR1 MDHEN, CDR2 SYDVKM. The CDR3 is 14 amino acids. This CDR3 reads CASSLRGRVDEQSF. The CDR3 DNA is TGTGCGAGCAGTCTCAGGGGGCGCGTCGACGAGCAGTCCTTC.

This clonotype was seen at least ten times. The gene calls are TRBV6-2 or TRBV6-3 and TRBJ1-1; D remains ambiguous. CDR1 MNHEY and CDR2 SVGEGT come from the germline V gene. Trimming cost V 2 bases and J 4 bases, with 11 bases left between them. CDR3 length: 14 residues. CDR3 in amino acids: CASSYPVAGTEAFF. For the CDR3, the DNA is TGTGCCAGCAGTTACCCGGTCGCGGGCACTGAAGCTTTCTTT.